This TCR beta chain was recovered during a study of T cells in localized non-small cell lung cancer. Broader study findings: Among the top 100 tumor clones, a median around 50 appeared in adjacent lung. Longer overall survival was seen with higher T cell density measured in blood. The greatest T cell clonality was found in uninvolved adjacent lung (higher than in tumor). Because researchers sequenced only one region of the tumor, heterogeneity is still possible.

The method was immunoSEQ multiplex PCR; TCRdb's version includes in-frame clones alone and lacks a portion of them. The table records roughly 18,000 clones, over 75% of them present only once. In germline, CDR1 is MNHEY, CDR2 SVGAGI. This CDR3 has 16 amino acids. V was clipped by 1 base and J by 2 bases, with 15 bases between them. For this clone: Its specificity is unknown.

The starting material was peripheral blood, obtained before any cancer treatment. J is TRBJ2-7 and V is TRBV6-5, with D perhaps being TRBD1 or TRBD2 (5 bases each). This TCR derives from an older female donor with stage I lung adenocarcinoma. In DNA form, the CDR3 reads TGTGCCAGCAGTTACTTGAGGGGACGGAGTACCTACGAGCAGTACTTC. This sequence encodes CASSYLRGRSTYEQYF.